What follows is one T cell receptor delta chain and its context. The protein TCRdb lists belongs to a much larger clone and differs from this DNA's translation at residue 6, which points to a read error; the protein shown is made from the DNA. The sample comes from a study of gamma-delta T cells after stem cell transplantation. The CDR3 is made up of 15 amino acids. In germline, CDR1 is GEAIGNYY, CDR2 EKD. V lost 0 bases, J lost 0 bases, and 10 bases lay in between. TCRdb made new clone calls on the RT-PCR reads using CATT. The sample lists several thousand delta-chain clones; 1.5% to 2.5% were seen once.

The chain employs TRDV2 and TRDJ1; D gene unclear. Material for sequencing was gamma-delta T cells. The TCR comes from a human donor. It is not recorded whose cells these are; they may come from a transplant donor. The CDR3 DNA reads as TGTGCCTGTGACACCCCATCCGGTTACACCGATAAACTCATCTTT. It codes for CACDTPSGYTDKLIF.